This is a list of T cell receptor beta chains from one sample in a study of cytomegalovirus exposure and HLA in healthy donors. Libraries were prepared by immunoSEQ multiplex PCR; TCRdb keeps only in-frame clonotypes and omits some of them. Counted here are a few hundred thousand clones, over 90% occurring once; the ten biggest clones make up 1.7%. Sequencing was done on a sample of PBMCs. The receptor set was obtained from a girl aged 2-10 years in good health and CMV-seronegative. CDR3s leave out the opening cysteine and the closing phenylalanine or tryptophan. A row's size may be missing; if present it is once, few, many or a size class.

clone_size v_call cdr3_aa
. TRBV15 ATSRRLNTEAF
. TRBV19 ASIHQGGNTEAF
. TRBV6-5 ASSYSGRVGEQY
. TRBV7-9 ASKPRQGIAEAF
. TRBV5-6 ASSLEAGVGYGYT
. TRBV4-2 ASSQEETRLVPYEQY
. TRBV2 AGRRGQTYEQY
. TRBV7-2 ASSLVSGGEAF
. TRBV5-1 ASSSGLAGGPTGELF
. TRBV10-3 AISGLRWGGEQY
. TRBV5-4 ASSFSSRTGNNSPLH
. TRBV5-6 ASSAGGGLSYEQY
. TRBV27 ASSLGTGHNSPLH
. TRBV5-4 ASSKATEETQY
. TRBV2 ASSEQATNEKLF
. TRBV7-7 ASSSDGETQY
. TRBV27 ASSLSLARFDEQF
. TRBV11-2 ASSTTGVEAF
. TRBV27 ASSQGTGGRYEQY
once TRBV4-1 ASSQDHGAYEQY
. TRBV29-1 SVGGLAGGSYETQY
. TRBV15 ATSRAGQGSEQF
. TRBV28 ASSSSGTGVRNTEAF
once TRBV5-8 ASSLDRGANEKLF
. TRBV27 ASSPTRYEQF
. TRBV9 ASSASTGDTEAF
. TRBV7-9 ARAGDSGNTIY
. TRBV2 ASSPTSTGELF
. TRBV19 ASSIEGLHTEAF
. TRBV5-1 ASSLEPDTQY
. TRBV10-3 AISGGYNEQF
once TRBV18 ASSLWDFNTGELF
. TRBV27 ASSILGLAGRQTQY
. TRBV11-2 ASSLDPPELF
once TRBV18 ASSPVGQGRHEQY
. TRBV19 ASRKGGAHYGYT
. TRBV27 ATQHQGSYNEQF
. TRBV14 ASSQAPTGDRGTLNNEQF
. TRBV6-1 ASSVRDYEKLF
once TRBV10-1 ASSSSTDTQY
. TRBV2 ASSDAGGRSYEQY
. TRBV29-1 SVSAGQVYEAF
. TRBV5-1 ASSLVTGLADNEQF
once TRBV5-4 ASSFIARQAANTEAF
. TRBV28 ASRGGGNTIY
. TRBV5-1 ASSLGPVIDTQY
once TRBV6-6 ASSRGSENEQF
. TRBV7-8 ASSPLQGFGNTIY
. TRBV10-3 AISETQGAGYT
. TRBV4-1 ASSQGPGHKAPGGYT
. TRBV7-2 ASSLGKWTSGRNTDTQY
. TRBV14 ASSQVTPMTRQFRCT
few TRBV28 ASSSPGLDTEAF
. TRBV6-6 ASLRGSGGTQY
. TRBV7-6 ASSLWGLVTDTQY